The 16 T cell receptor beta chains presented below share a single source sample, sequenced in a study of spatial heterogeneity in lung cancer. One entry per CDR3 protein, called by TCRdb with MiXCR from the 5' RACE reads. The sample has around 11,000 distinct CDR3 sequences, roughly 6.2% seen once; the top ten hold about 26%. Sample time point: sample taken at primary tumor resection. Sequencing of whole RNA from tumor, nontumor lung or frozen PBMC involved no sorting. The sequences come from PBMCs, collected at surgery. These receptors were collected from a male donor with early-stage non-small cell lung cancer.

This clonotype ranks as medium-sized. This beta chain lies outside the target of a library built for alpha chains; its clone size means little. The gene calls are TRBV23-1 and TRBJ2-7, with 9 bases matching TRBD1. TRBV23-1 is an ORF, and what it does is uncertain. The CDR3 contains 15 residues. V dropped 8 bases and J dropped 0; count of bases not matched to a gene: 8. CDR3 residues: CASPGDREFSYEQYF. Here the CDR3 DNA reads TGCGCCAGCCCGGGGGACAGGGAATTCTCCTACGAGCAGTACTTC.

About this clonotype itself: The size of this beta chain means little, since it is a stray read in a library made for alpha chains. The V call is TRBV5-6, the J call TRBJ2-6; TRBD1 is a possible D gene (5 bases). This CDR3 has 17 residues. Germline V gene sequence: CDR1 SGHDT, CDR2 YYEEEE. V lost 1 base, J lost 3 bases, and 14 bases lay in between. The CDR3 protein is CASSLSQGFGGANVLTF. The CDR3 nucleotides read TGTGCCAGCAGCTTGTCGCAGGGCTTCGGTGGGGCCAACGTCCTGACTTTC.

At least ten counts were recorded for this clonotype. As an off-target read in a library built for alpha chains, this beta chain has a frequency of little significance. The CDR3 region has the DNA TGTGCCAGCAGCTTAGTCCGGCTAGGGGATGAGCAGTTCTTC. Its translation: CASSLVRLGDEQFF. This chain links TRBV7-2 with TRBJ2-1; maybe TRBD1 (5 bases). The CDR3 covers 14 residues. Germline CDR1 SGHTA, CDR2 FQGNSA. V was clipped by 1 base and J by 8 bases, with 12 bases between them. Variable domain in full (rest from reference TRBV7-2 and TRBJ2-1): GAGVSQSPSNKVTEKGKDVELRCDPISGHTALYWYRQSLGQGLEFLIYFQGNSAPDKSGLPSDRFSAERTGGSVSTLTIQRTQQEDSAVYLCASSLVRLGDEQFFGPGTRLTVL.

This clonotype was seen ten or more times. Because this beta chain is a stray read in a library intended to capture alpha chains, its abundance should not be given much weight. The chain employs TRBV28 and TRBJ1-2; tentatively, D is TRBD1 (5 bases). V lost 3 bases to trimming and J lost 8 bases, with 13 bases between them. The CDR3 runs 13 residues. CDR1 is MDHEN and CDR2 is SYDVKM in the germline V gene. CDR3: CASSFWGKAGYTF. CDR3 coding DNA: TGTGCCAGCAGTTTTTGGGGGAAGGCAGGCTACACCTTC.

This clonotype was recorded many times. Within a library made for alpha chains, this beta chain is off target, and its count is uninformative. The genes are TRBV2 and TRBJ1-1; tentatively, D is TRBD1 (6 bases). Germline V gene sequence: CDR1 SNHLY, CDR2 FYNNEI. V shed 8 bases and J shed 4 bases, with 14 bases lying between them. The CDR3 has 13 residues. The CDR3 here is CASHRVLVTEAFF. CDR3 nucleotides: TGTGCCAGCCACAGGGTATTGGTCACTGAAGCTTTCTTT.

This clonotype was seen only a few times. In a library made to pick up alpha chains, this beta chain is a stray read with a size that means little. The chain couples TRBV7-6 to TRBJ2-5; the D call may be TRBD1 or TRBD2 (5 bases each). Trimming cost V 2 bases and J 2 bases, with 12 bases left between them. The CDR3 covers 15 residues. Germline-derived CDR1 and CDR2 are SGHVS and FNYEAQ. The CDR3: CASSLTRGWQETQYF. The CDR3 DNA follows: TGTGCCAGCAGCTTAACGAGGGGTTGGCAAGAGACCCAGTACTTC.

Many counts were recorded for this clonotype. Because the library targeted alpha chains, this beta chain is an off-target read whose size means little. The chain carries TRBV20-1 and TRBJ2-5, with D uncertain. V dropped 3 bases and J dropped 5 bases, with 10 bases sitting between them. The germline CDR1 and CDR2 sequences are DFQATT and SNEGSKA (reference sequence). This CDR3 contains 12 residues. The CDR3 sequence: CSASWAAETQYF. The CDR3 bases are TGCAGTGCTAGCTGGGCCGCTGAGACCCAGTACTTC.

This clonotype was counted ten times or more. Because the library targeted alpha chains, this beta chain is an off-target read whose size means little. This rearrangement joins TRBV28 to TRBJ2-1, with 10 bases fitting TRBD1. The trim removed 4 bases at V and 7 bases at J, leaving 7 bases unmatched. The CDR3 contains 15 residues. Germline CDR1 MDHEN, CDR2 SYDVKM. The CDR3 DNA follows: TGTGCCAGCAGTTCCCCCGGGACAGGGGTTAATGAGCAGTTCTTC. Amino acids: CASSSPGTGVNEQFF. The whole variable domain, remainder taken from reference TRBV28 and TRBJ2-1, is DVKVTQSSRYLVKRTGEKVFLECVQDMDHENMFWYRQDPGLGLRLIYFSYDVKMKEKGDIPEGYSVSREKKERFSLILESASTNQTSMYLCASSSPGTGVNEQFFGPGTRLTVL.

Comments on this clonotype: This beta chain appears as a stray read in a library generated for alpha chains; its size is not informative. CDR3 amino acids: CASSRGTGKEYEQYF. The CDR3 DNA reads as TGTGCCAGCTCACGAGGGACAGGGAAAGAATACGAGCAGTACTTC. The rearrangement links TRBV18 to TRBJ2-7, with 9 bases fitting TRBD1. The J segment lost 4 bases and the V segment lost 4 bases, leaving 8 bases of the junction unmatched. From germline, CDR1 is KGHSH and CDR2 LQKENI. The CDR3 totals 15 residues.

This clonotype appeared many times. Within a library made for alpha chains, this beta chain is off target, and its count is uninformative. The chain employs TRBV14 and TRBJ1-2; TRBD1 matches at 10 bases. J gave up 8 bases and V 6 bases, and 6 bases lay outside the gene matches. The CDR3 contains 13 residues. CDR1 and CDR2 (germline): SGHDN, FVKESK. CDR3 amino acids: CASSPGTGVGYTF. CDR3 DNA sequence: TGTGCCAGCAGTCCCGGGACAGGGGTCGGCTACACCTTC.

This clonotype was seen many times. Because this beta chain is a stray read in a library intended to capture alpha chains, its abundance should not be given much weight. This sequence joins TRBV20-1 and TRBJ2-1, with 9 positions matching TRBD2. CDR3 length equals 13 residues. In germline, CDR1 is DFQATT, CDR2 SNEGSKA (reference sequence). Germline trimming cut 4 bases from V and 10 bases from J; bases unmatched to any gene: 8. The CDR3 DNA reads TGCAGTGCTATCGCGGGGGGGCCGGAAGAGCAGTTCTTC. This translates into CSAIAGGPEEQFF.

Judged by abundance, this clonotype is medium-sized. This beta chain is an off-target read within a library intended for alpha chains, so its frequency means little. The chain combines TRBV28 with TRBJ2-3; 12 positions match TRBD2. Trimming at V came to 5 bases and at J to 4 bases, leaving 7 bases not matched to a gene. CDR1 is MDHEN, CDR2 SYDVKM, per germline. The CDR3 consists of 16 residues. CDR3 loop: CASSGLLAGGADTQYF. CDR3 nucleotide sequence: TGTGCCAGCAGTGGGTTACTAGCGGGAGGAGCAGATACGCAGTATTTT. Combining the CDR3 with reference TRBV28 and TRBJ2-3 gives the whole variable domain DVKVTQSSRYLVKRTGEKVFLECVQDMDHENMFWYRQDPGLGLRLIYFSYDVKMKEKGDIPEGYSVSREKKERFSLILESASTNQTSMYLCASSGLLAGGADTQYFGPGTRLTVL.

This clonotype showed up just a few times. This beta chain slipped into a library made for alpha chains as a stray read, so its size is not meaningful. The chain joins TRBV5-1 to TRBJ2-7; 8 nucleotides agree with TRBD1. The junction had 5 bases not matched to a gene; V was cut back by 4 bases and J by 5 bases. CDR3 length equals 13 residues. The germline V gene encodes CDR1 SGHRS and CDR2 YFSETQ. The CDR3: CASSIGQGNEQYF. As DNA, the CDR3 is TGCGCCAGCAGCATCGGACAGGGCAACGAGCAGTACTTC.

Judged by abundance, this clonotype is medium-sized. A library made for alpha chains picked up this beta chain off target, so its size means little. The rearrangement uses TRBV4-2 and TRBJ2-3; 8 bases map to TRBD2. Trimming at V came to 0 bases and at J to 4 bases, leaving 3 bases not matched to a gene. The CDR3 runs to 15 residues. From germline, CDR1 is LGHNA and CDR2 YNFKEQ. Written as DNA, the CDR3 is TGTGCCAGCAGCCAAGATCGGGGGGGCCCAGATACGCAGTATTTT. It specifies CASSQDRGGPDTQYF.

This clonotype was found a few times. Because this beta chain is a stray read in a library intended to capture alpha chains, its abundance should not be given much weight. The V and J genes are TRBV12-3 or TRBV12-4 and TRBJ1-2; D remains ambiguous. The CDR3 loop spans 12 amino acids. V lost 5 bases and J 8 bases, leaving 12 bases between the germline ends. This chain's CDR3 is CASSREGPGYTF. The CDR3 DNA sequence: TGTGCCAGCAGTCGCGAAGGGCCCGGCTACACCTTC.

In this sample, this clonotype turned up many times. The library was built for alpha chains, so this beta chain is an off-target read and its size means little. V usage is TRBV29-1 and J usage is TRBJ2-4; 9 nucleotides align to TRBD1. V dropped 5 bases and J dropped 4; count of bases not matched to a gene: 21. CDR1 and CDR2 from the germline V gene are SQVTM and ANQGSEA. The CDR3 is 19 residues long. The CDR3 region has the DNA TGCAGCGTTCTCTCGAGGGGCCCGGACAGGGGTGGAGATAAAAACATTCAGTACTTC. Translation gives CSVLSRGPDRGGDKNIQYF.